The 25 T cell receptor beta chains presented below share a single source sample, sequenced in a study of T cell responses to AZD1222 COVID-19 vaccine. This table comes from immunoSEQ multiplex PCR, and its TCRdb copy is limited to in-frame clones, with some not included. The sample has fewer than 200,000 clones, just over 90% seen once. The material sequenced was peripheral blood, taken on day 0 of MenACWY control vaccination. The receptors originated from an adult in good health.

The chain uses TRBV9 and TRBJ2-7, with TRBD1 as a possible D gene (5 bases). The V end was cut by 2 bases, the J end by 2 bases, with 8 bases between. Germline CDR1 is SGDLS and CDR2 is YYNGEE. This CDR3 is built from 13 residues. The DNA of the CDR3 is TGTGCCAGCAGCGTTGCGGACACCTACGAGCAGTACTTC. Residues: CASSVADTYEQYF.

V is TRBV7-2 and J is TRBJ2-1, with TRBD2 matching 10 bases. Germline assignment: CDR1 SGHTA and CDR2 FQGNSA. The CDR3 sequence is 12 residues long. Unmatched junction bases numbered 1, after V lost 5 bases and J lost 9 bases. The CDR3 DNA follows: TGTGCCAGCAGCCGGACTAGCGGTGAGCAGTTCTTC. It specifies CASSRTSGEQFF.

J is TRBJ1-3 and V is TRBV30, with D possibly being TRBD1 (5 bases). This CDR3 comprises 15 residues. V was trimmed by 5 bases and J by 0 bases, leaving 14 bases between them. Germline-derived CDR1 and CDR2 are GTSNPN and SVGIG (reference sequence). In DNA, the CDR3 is TGTGCCTGGGGTTCGGACATCGGCTCTGGAAACACCATATATTTT. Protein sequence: CAWGSDIGSGNTIYF.

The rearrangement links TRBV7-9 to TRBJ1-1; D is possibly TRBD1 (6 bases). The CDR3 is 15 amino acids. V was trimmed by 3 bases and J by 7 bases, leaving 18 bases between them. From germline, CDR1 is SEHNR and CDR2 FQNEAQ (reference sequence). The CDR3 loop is CASSFVSAGEHEAFF. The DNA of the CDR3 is TGTGCCAGCAGCTTTGTATCGGCAGGGGAGCATGAAGCTTTCTTT.

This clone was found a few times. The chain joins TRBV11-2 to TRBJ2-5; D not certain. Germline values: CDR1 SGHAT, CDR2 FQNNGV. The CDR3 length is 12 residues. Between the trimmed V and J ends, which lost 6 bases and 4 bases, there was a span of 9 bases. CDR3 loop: CASRYTSETQYF. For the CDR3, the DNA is TGTGCCAGCAGATACACCTCAGAGACCCAGTACTTC.

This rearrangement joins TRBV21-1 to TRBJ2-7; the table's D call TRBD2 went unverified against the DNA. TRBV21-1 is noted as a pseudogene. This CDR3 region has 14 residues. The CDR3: CASSSRDYPYEQYF. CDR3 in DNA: TGTGCCAGCAGCTCCCGGGACTATCCCTACGAGCAGTACTTC.

The CDR3 DNA is TGTGCCAGCAGCTCAATGACCCTCGCCTACGAGCAGTACTTC. Amino acid sequence: CASSSMTLAYEQYF. This rearrangement joins TRBV7-9 to TRBJ2-7; D call uncertain. This CDR3 comprises 14 residues. Germline CDR1 SEHNR, CDR2 FQNEAQ (reference sequence). V dropped 4 bases and J dropped 2 bases, with 12 bases sitting between them.

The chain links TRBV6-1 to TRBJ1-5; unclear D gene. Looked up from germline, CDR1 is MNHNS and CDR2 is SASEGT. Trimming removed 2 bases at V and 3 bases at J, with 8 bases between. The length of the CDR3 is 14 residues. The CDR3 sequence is CASSEFAFNQPQHF. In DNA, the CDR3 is TGTGCCAGCAGTGAATTTGCATTCAATCAGCCCCAGCATTTT.

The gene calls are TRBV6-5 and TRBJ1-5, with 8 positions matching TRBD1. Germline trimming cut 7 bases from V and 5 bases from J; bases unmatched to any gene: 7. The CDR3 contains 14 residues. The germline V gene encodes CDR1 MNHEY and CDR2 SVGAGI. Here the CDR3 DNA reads TGTGCCAGCACCCCCAGGGGGCCGGATCAGCCCCAGCATTTT. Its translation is CASTPRGPDQPQHF.

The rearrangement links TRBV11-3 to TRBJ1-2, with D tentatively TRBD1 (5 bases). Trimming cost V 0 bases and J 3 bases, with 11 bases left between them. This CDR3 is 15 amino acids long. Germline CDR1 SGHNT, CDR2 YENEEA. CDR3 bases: TGTGCCAGCAGCTTAGAGATGGGGGGAGACTATGGCTACACCTTC. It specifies CASSLEMGGDYGYTF. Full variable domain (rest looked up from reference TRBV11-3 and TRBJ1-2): EAGVVQSPRYKIIEKKQPVAFWCNPISGHNTLYWYLQNLGQGPELLIRYENEEAVDDSQLPKDRFSAERLKGVDSTLKIQPAELGDSAVYLCASSLEMGGDYGYTFGSGTRLTVV.

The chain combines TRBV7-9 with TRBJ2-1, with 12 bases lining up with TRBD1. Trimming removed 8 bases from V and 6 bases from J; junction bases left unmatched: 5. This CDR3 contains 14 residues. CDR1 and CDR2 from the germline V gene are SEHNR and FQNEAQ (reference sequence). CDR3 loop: CASRGTGGFNEQFF. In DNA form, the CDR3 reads TGTGCCAGCCGAGGGACAGGGGGCTTCAATGAGCAGTTCTTC.

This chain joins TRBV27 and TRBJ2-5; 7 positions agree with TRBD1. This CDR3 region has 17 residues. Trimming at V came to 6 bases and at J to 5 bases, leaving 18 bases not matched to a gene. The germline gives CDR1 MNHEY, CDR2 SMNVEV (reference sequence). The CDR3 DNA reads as TGTGCCAGCAGCCGACAGGGCTCCACGGTCAGATCGGAGACCCAGTACTTC. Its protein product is CASSRQGSTVRSETQYF.

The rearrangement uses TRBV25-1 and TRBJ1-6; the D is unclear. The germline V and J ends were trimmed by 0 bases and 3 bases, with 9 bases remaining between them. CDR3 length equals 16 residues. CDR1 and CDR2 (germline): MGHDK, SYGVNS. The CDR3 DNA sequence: TGTGCCAGCAGTGAATACGAGACAAGCTATAATTCACCCCTCCACTTT. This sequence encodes CASSEYETSYNSPLHF.

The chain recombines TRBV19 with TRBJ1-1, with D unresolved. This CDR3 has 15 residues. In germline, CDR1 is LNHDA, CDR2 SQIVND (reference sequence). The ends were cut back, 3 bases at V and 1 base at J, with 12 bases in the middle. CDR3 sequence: CASSIESEANTEAFF. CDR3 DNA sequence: TGTGCCAGTAGTATCGAATCAGAAGCGAACACTGAAGCTTTCTTT.

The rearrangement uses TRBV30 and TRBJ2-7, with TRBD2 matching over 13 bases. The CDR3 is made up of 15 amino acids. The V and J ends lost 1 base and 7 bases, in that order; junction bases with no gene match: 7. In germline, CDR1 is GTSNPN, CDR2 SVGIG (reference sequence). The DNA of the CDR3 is TGTGCCTGGAGTGATTCGGGACTAGCGGGGACGGAGCAGTACTTC. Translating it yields CAWSDSGLAGTEQYF.

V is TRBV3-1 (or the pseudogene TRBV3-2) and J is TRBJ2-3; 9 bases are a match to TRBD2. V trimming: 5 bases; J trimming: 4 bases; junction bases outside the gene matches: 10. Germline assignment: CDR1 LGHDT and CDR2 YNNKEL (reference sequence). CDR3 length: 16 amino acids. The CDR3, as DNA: TGTGCCAGCAGCGTCGGTAGCGGGAGTTGGGCAGATACGCAGTATTTT. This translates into CASSVGSGSWADTQYF.

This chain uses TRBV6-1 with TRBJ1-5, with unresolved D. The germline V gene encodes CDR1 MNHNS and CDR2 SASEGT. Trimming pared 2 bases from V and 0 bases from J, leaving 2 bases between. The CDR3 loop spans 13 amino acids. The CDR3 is CASSEYSNQPQHF. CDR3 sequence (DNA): TGTGCCAGCAGTGAATATAGCAATCAGCCCCAGCATTTT.

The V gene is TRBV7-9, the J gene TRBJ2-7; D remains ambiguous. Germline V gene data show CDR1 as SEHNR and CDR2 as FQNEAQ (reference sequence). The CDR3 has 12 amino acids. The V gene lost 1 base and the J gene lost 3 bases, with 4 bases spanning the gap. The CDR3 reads CASSLDFYEQYF. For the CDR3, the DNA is TGTGCCAGCAGCTTAGACTTCTACGAGCAGTACTTC.

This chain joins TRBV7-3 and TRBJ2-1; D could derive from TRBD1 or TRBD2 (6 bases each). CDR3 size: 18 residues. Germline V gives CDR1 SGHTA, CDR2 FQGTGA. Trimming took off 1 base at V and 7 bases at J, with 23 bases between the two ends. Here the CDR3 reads CASSLRNHPGALLNEQFF. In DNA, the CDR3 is TGTGCCAGCAGCTTAAGAAACCACCCGGGGGCCCTCTTAAATGAGCAGTTCTTC.

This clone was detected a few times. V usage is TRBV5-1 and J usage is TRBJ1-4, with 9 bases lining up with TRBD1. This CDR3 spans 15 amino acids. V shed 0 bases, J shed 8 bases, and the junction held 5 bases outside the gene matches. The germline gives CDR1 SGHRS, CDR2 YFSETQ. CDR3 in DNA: TGCGCCAGCAGCTTGGGACAGGGGGAGGTGGAAAAACTGTTTTTT. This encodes CASSLGQGEVEKLFF.

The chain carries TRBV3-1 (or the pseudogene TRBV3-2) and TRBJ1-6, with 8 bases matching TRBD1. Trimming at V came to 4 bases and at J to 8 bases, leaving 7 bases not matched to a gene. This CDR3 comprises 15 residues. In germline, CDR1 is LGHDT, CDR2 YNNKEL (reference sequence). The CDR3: CASSPPTGGYSPLHF. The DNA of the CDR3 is TGTGCCAGCAGCCCCCCCACAGGGGGTTATTCACCCCTCCACTTT.

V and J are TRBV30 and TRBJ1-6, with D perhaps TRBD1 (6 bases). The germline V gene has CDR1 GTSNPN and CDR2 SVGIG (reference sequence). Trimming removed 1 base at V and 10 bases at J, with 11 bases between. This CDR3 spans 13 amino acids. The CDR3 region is CAWSAGAESPLHF. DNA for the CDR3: TGTGCCTGGAGTGCAGGGGCAGAATCACCCCTCCACTTT.

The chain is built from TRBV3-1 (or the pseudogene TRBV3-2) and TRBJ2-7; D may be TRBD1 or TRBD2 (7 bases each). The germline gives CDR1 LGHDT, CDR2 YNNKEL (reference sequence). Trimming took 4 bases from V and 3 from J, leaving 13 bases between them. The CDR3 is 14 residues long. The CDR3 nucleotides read TGTGCCAGCAGCCGCCAGGGGGGGTACTACGAGCAGTACTTC. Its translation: CASSRQGGYYEQYF.

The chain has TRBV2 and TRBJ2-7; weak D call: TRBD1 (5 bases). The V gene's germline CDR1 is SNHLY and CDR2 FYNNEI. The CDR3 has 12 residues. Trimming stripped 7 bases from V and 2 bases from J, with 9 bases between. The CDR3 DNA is TGTGCCAGCAAACAGGCCCCCTACGAGCAGTACTTC. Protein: CASKQAPYEQYF.

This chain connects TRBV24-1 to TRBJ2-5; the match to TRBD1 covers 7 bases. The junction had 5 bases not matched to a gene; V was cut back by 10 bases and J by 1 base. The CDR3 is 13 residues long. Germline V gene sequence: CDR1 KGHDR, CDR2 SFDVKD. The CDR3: CATRRGSQETQYF. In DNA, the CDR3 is TGTGCCACTCGCAGGGGGAGCCAAGAGACCCAGTACTTC.